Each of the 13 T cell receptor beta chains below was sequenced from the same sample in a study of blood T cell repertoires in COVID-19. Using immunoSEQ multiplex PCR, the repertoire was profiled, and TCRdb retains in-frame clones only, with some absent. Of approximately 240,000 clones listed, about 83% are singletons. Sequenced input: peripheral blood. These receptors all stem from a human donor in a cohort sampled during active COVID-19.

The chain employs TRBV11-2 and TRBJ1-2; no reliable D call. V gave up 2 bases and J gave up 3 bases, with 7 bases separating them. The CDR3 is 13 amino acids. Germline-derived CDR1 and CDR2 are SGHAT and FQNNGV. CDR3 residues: CASSLRQDYGYTF. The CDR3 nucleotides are TGTGCCAGCAGCTTAAGGCAGGACTATGGCTACACCTTC. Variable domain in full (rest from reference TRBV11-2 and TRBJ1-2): EAGVAQSPRYKIIEKRQSVAFWCNPISGHATLYWYQQILGQGPKLLIQFQNNGVVDDSQLPKDRFSAERLKGVDSTLKIQPAKLEDSAVYLCASSLRQDYGYTFGSGTRLTVV.

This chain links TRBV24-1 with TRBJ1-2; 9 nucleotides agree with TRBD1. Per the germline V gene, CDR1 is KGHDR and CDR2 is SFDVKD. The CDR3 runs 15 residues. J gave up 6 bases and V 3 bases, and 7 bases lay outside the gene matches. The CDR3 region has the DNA TGTGCCACCAGTGATCCCGGGACAGGGCACCATGGCTACACCTTC. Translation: CATSDPGTGHHGYTF.

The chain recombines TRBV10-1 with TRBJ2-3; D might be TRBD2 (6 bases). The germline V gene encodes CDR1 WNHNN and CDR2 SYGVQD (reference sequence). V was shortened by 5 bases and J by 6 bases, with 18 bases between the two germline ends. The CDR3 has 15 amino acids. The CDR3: CASSPTTMTSDTQYF. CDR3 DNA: TGCGCCAGCAGTCCGACTACCATGACTAGTGATACGCAGTATTTT.

CDR3 sequence reads: CATSDTGQGIEPQHF. The CDR3 nucleotides read TGTGCCACCAGTGATACCGGACAGGGGATCGAGCCCCAGCATTTT. The rearrangement links TRBV24-1 to TRBJ1-5; TRBD1 aligns across 9 bases. Germline V gene lookup returns CDR1 KGHDR and CDR2 SFDVKD. The CDR3 runs to 15 residues. The ends lost 3 bases at V and 8 bases at J; junction bases unmatched: 7.

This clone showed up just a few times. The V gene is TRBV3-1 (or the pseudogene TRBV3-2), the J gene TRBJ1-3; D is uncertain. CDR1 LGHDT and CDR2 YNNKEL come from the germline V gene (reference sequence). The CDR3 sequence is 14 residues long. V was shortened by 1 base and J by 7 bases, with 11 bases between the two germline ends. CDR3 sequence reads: CASSQGTQRNTIYF. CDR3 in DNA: TGTGCCAGCAGCCAAGGAACGCAGCGGAACACCATATATTTT.

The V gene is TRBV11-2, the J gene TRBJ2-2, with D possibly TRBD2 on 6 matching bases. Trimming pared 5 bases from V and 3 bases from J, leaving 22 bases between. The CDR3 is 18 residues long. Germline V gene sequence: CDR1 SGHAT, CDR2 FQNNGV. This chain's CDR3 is CASSVTSGRGRYTGELFF. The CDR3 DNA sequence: TGTGCCAGCAGCGTTACTAGTGGACGGGGGAGATACACCGGGGAGCTGTTTTTT.

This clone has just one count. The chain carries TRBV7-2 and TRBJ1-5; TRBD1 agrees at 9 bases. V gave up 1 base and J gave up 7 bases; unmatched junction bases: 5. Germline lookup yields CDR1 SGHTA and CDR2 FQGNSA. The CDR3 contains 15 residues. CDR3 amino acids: CASSLGDRVGQPQHF. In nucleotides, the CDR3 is TGTGCCAGCAGCTTAGGGGACAGGGTAGGGCAGCCCCAGCATTTT.

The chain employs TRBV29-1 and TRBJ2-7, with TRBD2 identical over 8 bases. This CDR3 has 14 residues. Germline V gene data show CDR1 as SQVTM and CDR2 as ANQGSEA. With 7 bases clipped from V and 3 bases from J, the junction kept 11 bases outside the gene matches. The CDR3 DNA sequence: TGCAGCGCCCGAGAAAGCGGGAGCTTCTACGAGCAGTACTTC. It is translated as CSARESGSFYEQYF.

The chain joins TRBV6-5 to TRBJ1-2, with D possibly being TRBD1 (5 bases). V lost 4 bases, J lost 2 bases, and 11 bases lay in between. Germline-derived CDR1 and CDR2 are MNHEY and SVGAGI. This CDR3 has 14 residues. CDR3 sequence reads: CASSSAGLNYGYTF. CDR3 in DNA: TGTGCCAGCAGTTCCGCAGGGTTAAACTATGGCTACACCTTC.

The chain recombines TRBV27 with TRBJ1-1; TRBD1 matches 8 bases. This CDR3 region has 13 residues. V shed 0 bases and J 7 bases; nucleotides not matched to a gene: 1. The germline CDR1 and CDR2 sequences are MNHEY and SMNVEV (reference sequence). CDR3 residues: CASSLSGQGEAFF. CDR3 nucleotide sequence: TGTGCCAGCAGTTTATCCGGACAGGGTGAAGCTTTCTTT.

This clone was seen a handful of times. For the CDR3, the DNA is TGTGCCAGCAGCCAAGGCGGAACCTACGAGCAGTACTTC. Protein sequence: CASSQGGTYEQYF. The chain couples TRBV3-1 (or the pseudogene TRBV3-2) to TRBJ2-7, with D uncertain. V was cut by 1 base and J by 2 bases, with 6 bases left in between. The CDR3 sequence is 13 residues long. Per germline, CDR1 LGHDT and CDR2 YNNKEL (reference sequence).

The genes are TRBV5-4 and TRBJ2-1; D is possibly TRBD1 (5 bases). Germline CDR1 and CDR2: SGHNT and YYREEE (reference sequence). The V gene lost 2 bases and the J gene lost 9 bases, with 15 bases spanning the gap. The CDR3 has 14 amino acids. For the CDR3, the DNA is TGTGCCAGCAGCTTAGTATCTGCTCAGGGTGAGCAGTTCTTC. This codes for CASSLVSAQGEQFF. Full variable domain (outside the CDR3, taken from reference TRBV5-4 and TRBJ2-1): ETGVTQSPTHLIKTRGQQVTLRCSSQSGHNTVSWYQQALGQGPQFIFQYYREEENGRGNFPPRFSGLQFPNYSSELNVNALELDDSALYLCASSLVSAQGEQFFGPGTRLTVL.

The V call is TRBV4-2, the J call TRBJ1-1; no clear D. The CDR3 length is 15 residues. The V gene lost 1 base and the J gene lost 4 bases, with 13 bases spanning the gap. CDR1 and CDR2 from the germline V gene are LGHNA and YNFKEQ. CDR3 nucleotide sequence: TGTGCCAGCAGCCAAGTTGGAGAAGGTGGCACTGAAGCTTTCTTT. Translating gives CASSQVGEGGTEAFF.